This T cell receptor beta chain was documented in a study of T cell changes during pregnancy in multiple sclerosis. The CDR3 runs to 18 residues. Produced via immunoSEQ multiplex PCR; TCRdb's table is partial and in-frame only. This table holds about 110,000 clones, less than 95% found once. This chain links TRBV21-1 with TRBJ1-6. TRBV21-1 is described as a pseudogene. The sequences come from peripheral blood, collected before pregnancy. The TCR comes from a female donor with multiple sclerosis, enrolled in a pregnancy study. CDR3 loop: CASSKLGRPSSYNSPLHF. As DNA, the CDR3 is TGTGCCAGCAGCAAACTCGGGAGGCCTAGCTCCTATAATTCACCCCTCCACTTT.